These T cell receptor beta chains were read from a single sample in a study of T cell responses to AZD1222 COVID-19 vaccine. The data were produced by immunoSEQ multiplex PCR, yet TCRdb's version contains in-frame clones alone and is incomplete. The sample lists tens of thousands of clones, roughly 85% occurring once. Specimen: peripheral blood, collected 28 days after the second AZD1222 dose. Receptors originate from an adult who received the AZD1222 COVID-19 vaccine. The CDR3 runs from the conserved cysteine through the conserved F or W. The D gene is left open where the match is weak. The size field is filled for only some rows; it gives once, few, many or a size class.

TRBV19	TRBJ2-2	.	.	TGTGCCAGTAGTATAGACCGCGCAGGGGACACCGGGGAGCTGTTTTTT	CASSIDRAGDTGELFF
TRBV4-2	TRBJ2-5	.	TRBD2	TGTGCCAGCAGCCAGGAGACTAGCGGGATTATCCAAGAGACCCAGTACTTC	CASSQETSGIIQETQYF
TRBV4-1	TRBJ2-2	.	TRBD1	TGCGCCAGCAGGAGGACAGGGGACTCATCCACCGGGGAGCTGTTTTTT	CASRRTGDSSTGELFF
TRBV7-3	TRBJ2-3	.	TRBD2	TGTGCCAGCAGCCCGACGGGACTAGCGGGAGGGGGGATGGATACGCAGTATTTT	CASSPTGLAGGGMDTQYF
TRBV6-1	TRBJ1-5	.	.	TGTGCCAGCAGAAAGGGGGGCGAGAATCAGCCCCAGCATTTT	CASRKGGENQPQHF
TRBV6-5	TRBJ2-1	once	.	TGTGCCAGCAAGGGTTCATCCTACAATGAGCAGTTCTTC	CASKGSSYNEQFF
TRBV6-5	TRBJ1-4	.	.	TGTGCCAGCAACGACCCAAGAGATGAAAAACTGTTTTTT	CASNDPRDEKLFF
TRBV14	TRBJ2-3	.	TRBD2	TGTGCCAGCAGCCAAGGAGGAGAGTGGCGGGAGGCCCTCCGAGCAGATACGCAGTATTTT	CASSQGGEWREALRADTQYF
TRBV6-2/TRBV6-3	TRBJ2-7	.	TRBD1	TGTGCCAGCAGTTACGGGGACAGCTCCTACGAGCAGTACTTC	CASSYGDSSYEQYF
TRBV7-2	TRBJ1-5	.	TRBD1	TGTGCCAGCAGCTTGACAGGGGGCGACCAGGGGCCCCAGCATTTT	CASSLTGGDQGPQHF
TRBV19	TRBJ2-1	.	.	TGTGCCAGTAGTCCCGGGAACGGATACAATGAGCAGTTCTTC	CASSPGNGYNEQFF
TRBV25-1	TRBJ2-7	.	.	TGTGCCAGCAGTGAATATAACTACGAGCAGTACTTC	CASSEYNYEQYF
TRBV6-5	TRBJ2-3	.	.	TGTGCCAGCAGTTACGGGGTTCTCGCAGATACGCAGTATTTT	CASSYGVLADTQYF
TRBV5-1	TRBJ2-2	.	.	TGCGCCAGCAGTCCGGACGGAGTGAACACCGGGGAGCTGTTTTTT	CASSPDGVNTGELFF
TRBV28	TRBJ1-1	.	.	TGTGCCGCGAGGGCGAGGGGCACTGAAGCTTTCTTT	CAARARGTEAFF
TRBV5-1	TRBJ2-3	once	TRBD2	TGCGCCAGCAGCCGCGGGGGTCGGGGGAACACAGATACGCAGTATTTT	CASSRGGRGNTDTQYF
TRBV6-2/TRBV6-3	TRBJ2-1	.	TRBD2	TGTGCCAGCAGTTCCAATTCGGGGGGGGGACACAATGAGCAGTTCTTC	CASSSNSGGGHNEQFF
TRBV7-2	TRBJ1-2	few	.	TGTGCCAGCAGCTTAGAAGGCTATGGCTACACCTTC	CASSLEGYGYTF
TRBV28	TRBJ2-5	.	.	TGTGCCAGCACAGGGGTCCCTGAAGTGGAGACCCAGTACTTC	CASTGVPEVETQYF
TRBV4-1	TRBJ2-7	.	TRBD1	TGCGCCAGCAGCCAAGTCTGGGACAGCAGCTCCTACGAGCAGTACTTC	CASSQVWDSSSYEQYF
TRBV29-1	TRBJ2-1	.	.	TGCAGCGTTGCTACTAGGGGCAATGAGCAGTTCTTC	CSVATRGNEQFF
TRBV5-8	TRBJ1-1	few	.	TGTGCCAGCAGCCGAGAGGGGACGAGGGCCCAAGCTTTCTTT	CASSREGTRAQAFF
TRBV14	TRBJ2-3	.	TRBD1	TGTGCCAGCAGCCAAGATCGGACAGGGGACACAGATACGCAGTATTTT	CASSQDRTGDTDTQYF
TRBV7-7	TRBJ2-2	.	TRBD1	TGTGCCAGCAGCATAGGGACAGGGGGACACGGGGAGCTGTTTTTT	CASSIGTGGHGELFF
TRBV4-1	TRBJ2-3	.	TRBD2	TGCGCCAGCAGCCCACTACGAGCGGGGGGGACAGATACGCAGTATTTT	CASSPLRAGGTDTQYF
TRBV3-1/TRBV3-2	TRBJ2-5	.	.	TGTGCCAGCAGCCAAGCGGCCCTGGAAGAGACCCAGTACTTC	CASSQAALEETQYF
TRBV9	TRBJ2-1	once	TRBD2	TGTGCCAGCAGCGTAGCTGCAGGGGGACTAGCGGGGTACAATGAGCAGTTCTTC	CASSVAAGGLAGYNEQFF
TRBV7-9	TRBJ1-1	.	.	TGTGCCAGCAGCTTACGGGGTGGAGACACTGAAGCTTTCTTT	CASSLRGGDTEAFF
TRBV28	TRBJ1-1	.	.	TGTGCCAGCTTAGGGGCGGTGAACACTGAAGCTTTCTTT	CASLGAVNTEAFF
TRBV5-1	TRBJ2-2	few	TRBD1	TGCGCCAGCAGCAAGGGGACAGGGAGTCTGGCCGGGGAGCTGTTTTTT	CASSKGTGSLAGELFF
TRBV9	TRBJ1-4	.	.	TGTGCCAGCAGCACCTCAAGGGGTGAAAAACTGTTTTTT	CASSTSRGEKLFF
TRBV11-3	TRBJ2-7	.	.	TGTGCCAGCAGCCCCGGACAGAGCCGTTTCGAGCAGTACTTC	CASSPGQSRFEQYF
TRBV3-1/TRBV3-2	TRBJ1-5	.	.	TGTGCCAGCAGCCAAGGGTGGGGGGCTGACCAGCCCCAGCATTTT	CASSQGWGADQPQHF
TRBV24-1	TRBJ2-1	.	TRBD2	TGTGCCACCAGTGTGCTAGCGGAGGGGGAGCAGTTCTTC	CATSVLAEGEQFF
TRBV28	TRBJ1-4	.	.	TGTGCCAGCAGTTTGGGCAGTATTAATGAAAAACTGTTTTTT	CASSLGSINEKLFF
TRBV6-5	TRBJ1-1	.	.	TGTGCCAGCAGTTATCAGGGCCAGCACACTGAAGCTTTCTTT	CASSYQGQHTEAFF
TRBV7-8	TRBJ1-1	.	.	TGTGCCAGCAGCCCGCCCCGGGTGGGTGTGAACACTGAAGCTTTCTTT	CASSPPRVGVNTEAFF
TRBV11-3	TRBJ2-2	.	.	TGTGCCAGCAGCTTAGAGACTAGTCCATCCGCGAACACCGGGGAGCTGTTTTTT	CASSLETSPSANTGELFF
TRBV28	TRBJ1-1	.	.	TGTGCCAGCAGTTTTTACAGGGATAAGGGAGCTTTCTTT	CASSFYRDKGAFF